A selection of T cell receptor beta chains follows, all from one sample in a study of T cell responses to AZD1222 COVID-19 vaccine. Assay: immunoSEQ multiplex PCR; the TCRdb copy retains only in-frame clones and omits some. The data hold 180,000 or so clones, with 85% to 90% observed a single time. The source material was peripheral blood, sampled on day 0 of AZD1222 vaccination. The receptor set was obtained from an adult in good health. The CDR3 runs from the conserved cysteine through the conserved F or W. Each record gives: clone size, CDR3 length, V gene, J gene, D gene, CDR3 protein, CDR3 DNA. The D gene is left open where the match is weak. For some rows the clone size is stated as once, few or many, or as a class when expanded; others skip it.

-,17,TRBV7-3,TRBJ2-3,-,CASSLGAGLSPTDTQYF,TGTGCCAGCAGCCTGGGCGCGGGGCTATCACCCACAGATACGCAGTATTTT
-,16,TRBV7-3,TRBJ2-1,-,CASSHDGGVTYNEQFF,TGTGCCAGCAGCCACGATGGTGGGGTAACCTACAATGAGCAGTTCTTC
-,14,TRBV5-1,TRBJ2-1,TRBD2,CASSLDGAGGPQFF,TGCGCCAGCAGCTTGGATGGGGCGGGGGGCCCGCAGTTCTTC
-,15,TRBV9,TRBJ1-3,-,CASSGAGVSGNTIYF,TGTGCCAGCAGCGGCGCAGGGGTCTCTGGAAACACCATATATTTT
-,17,TRBV2,TRBJ2-7,-,CASSKGSVIATLSEQYF,TGTGCCAGCAGCAAAGGTTCGGTCATCGCTACTCTCTCCGAGCAGTACTTC
-,16,TRBV5-1,TRBJ2-2,TRBD1,CASSTAQGARPGELFF,TGCGCCAGCAGCACCGCACAGGGGGCGCGACCCGGGGAGCTGTTTTTT
-,12,TRBV29-1,TRBJ1-1,-,CSVEARNTEAFF,TGCAGCGTTGAAGCGAGAAACACTGAAGCTTTCTTT
-,14,TRBV7-9,TRBJ2-3,TRBD1,CASSGDRGGDTQYF,TGTGCCAGCAGCGGGGACAGGGGGGGAGATACGCAGTATTTT
-,16,TRBV5-4,TRBJ1-6,-,CASSLDSSSYNSPLHF,TGTGCCAGCAGCTTGGATTCGAGCTCCTATAATTCACCCCTCCACTTT
-,14,TRBV7-9,TRBJ2-3,-,CASSLSVTPDTQYF,TGTGCCAGCAGCCTAAGCGTGACCCCAGATACGCAGTATTTT
-,15,TRBV6-5,TRBJ1-2,-,CASSYAARLNYGYTF,TGTGCCAGCAGTTACGCCGCCAGGCTGAACTATGGCTACACCTTC
once,14,TRBV2,TRBJ1-5,-,CASSDPYSNQPQHF,TGTGCCAGCAGTGACCCTTATAGCAATCAGCCCCAGCATTTT
-,14,TRBV3-1/TRBV3-2,TRBJ1-2,TRBD1,CASSQTGENYGYTF,TGTGCCAGCAGCCAGACAGGGGAAAACTATGGCTACACCTTC
-,12,TRBV28,TRBJ1-2,-,CASSLLEYGYTF,TGTGCCAGCAGTTTACTTGAGTATGGCTACACCTTC
-,15,TRBV2,TRBJ1-5,-,CASRSRPRMREPQHF,TGTGCCAGCCGATCGCGGCCGAGGATGAGGGAGCCCCAGCATTTT
once,17,TRBV29-1,TRBJ1-6,-,CSAPKWGEAVGNSPLHF,TGCAGCGCCCCGAAGTGGGGGGAGGCAGTGGGTAATTCACCCCTCCACTTT
once,12,TRBV19,TRBJ1-1,-,CASSRGVTEAFF,TGTGCCAGTAGTAGAGGGGTAACTGAAGCTTTCTTT
-,15,TRBV19,TRBJ1-5,-,CASSIAGGFDQPQHF,TGTGCCAGTAGTATAGCCGGGGGGTTTGATCAGCCCCAGCATTTT
-,15,TRBV19,TRBJ2-1,TRBD1,CASSQTGNDYNEQFF,TGTGCCAGTAGCCAGACAGGGAACGACTACAATGAGCAGTTCTTC
-,15,TRBV19,TRBJ2-2,-,CASRNGDTALGELFF,TGTGCCAGTCGTAATGGGGACACTGCACTCGGGGAGCTGTTTTTT
-,17,TRBV2,TRBJ2-1,TRBD1,CASIPLKGQGVRDEQFF,TGTGCCAGCATTCCCCTCAAGGGGCAGGGGGTCAGAGATGAGCAGTTCTTC
-,13,TRBV19,TRBJ1-2,TRBD1,CASWDRGRVGYTF,TGTGCCAGTTGGGACAGGGGGCGCGTGGGCTACACCTTC